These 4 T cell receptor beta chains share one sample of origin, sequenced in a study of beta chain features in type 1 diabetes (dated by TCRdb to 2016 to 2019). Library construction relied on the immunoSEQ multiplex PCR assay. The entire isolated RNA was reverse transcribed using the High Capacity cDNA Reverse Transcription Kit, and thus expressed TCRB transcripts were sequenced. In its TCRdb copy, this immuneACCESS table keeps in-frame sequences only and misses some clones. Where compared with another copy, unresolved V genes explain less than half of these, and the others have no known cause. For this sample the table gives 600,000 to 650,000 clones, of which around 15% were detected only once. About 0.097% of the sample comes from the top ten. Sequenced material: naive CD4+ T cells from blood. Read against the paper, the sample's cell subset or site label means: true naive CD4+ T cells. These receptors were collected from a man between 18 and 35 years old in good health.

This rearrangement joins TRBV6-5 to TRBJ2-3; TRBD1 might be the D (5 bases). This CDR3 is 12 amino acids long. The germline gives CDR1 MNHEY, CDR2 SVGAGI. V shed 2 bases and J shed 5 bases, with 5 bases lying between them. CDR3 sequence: CASSYQGDTQYF. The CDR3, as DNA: TGTGCCAGCAGTTACCAGGGAGATACGCAGTATTTT.

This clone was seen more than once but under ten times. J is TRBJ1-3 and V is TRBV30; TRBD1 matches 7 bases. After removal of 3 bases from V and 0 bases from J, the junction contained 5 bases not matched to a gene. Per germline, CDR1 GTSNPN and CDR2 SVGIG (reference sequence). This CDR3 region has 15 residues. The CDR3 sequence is CAWRRGPSSGNTIYF. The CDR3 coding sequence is TGTGCCTGGAGGAGGGGGCCAAGCTCTGGAAACACCATATATTTT.

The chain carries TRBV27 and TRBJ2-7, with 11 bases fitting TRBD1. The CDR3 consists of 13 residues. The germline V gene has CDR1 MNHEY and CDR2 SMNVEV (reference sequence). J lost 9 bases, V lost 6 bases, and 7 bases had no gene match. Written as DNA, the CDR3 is TGTGCCAGCAGAGGGACAGGGGGGTTGGGGCAGTACTTC. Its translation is CASRGTGGLGQYF.

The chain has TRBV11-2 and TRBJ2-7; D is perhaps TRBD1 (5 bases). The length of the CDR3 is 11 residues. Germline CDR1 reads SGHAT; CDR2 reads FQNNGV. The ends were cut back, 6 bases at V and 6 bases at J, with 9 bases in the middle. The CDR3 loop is CASRTGPEQYF. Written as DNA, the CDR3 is TGTGCCAGCAGAACAGGACCCGAGCAGTACTTC.